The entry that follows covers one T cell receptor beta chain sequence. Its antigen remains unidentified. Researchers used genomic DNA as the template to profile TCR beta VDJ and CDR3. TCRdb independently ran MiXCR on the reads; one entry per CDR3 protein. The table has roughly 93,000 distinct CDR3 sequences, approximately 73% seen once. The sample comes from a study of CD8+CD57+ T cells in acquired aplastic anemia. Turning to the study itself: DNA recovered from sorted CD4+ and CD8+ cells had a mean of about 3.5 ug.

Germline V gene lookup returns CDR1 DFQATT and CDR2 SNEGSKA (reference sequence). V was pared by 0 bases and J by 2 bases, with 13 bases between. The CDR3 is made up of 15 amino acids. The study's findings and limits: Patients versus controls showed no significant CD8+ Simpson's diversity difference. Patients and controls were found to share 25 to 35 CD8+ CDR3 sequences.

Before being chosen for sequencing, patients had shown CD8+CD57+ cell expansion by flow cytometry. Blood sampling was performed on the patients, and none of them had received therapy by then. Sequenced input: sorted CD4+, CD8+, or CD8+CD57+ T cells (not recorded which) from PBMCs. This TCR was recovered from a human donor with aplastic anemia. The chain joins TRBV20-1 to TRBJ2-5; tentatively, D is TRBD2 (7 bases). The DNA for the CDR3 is TGCAGTGCTAGAGATGGAGGGGGGGAGCAAGAGACCCAGTACTTC. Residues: CSARDGGGEQETQYF.